A single sample gave rise to the 11 T cell receptor beta chains below, sequenced in a study of blood T cell repertoires in COVID-19. Method: immunoSEQ multiplex PCR; TCRdb's copy keeps in-frame clones and lacks some. The table includes some 130,000 clones, around four fifths detected once. Input material: PBMCs or T cells enriched from blood (not recorded which). The receptors stem from a man aged 40-49 years with acute COVID-19.

The chain uses TRBV7-3 and TRBJ2-1, with a possible D match to TRBD2 (6 bases). The CDR3 covers 15 residues. Germline values: CDR1 SGHTA, CDR2 FQGTGA. Trimming stripped 5 bases from V and 0 bases from J, with 11 bases between. This chain's CDR3 is CASSPPGSSYNEQFF. The CDR3 coding sequence is TGTGCCAGCAGCCCTCCCGGGAGCTCCTACAATGAGCAGTTCTTC.

The chain has TRBV7-8 and TRBJ1-1; TRBD1 matches at 7 bases. The CDR3 consists of 14 residues. V shed 6 bases and J 5 bases; nucleotides not matched to a gene: 9. Germline loops: CDR1 SGHVS, CDR2 FQNEAQ. The CDR3 bases are TGTGCCAGCAGACTTACAGGGGTGGCGACTGAAGCTTTCTTT. Translation gives CASRLTGVATEAFF. The full variable domain, with the rest looked up from reference TRBV7-8 and TRBJ1-1, is GAGVSQSPRYKVAKRGQDVALRCDPISGHVSLFWYQQALGQGPEFLTYFQNEAQLDKSGLPSDRFFAERPEGSVSTLKIQRTQQEDSAVYLCASRLTGVATEAFFGQGTRLTVV.

V usage is TRBV4-1 and J usage is TRBJ2-7, with TRBD1 as a possible D gene (6 bases). The CDR3 is 13 residues long. V was cut by 2 bases and J by 4 bases, with 9 bases left in between. CDR1 is MGHRA and CDR2 is YSYEKL in the germline V gene. Here the CDR3 DNA reads TGCGCCAGCAGCCAAACCGACAGGTACGAGCAGTACTTC. Its translation: CASSQTDRYEQYF.

This clone was detected once. V gene TRBV3-1 (or the pseudogene TRBV3-2) combines with J gene TRBJ2-7; 7 bases line up with TRBD1. The CDR3 runs to 13 residues. Looked up from germline, CDR1 is LGHDT and CDR2 is YNNKEL (reference sequence). The ends lost 4 bases at V and 5 bases at J; junction bases unmatched: 5. The CDR3: CASSLRQGHEQYF. In DNA, the CDR3 is TGTGCCAGCAGCCTCAGACAGGGCCACGAGCAGTACTTC.

The V gene is TRBV29-1, the J gene TRBJ1-2, with 10 positions matching TRBD1. Trimming at V came to 7 bases and at J to 6 bases, leaving 2 bases not matched to a gene. The CDR3 covers 11 residues. Germline V lookup: CDR1 SQVTM, CDR2 ANQGSEA. The CDR3, as DNA: TGCAGCGCTGGACAGGGGGATGGCTACACCTTC. This sequence encodes CSAGQGDGYTF.

This clone was seen only once. This chain uses TRBV18 with TRBJ2-7; the match to TRBD1 covers 7 bases. CDR1 and CDR2 from the germline V gene are KGHSH and LQKENI. J gave up 5 bases and V 3 bases, and 10 bases lay outside the gene matches. The CDR3 covers 15 residues. The CDR3 DNA sequence: TGTGCCAGCTCACCTAACGACTACAGGGGAGACGAGCAGTACTTC. This codes for CASSPNDYRGDEQYF.

This sequence joins TRBV5-6 and TRBJ2-4; TRBD2 matches 7 bases. J was trimmed by 1 base and V by 4 bases; bases with no gene match: 2. Germline V gene sequence: CDR1 SGHDT, CDR2 YYEEEE. The CDR3 has 14 amino acids. The CDR3 protein is CASSIGGAKNIQYF. The CDR3 DNA reads as TGTGCCAGCAGCATCGGGGGGGCCAAAAACATTCAGTACTTC.

The rearrangement joins TRBV28 to TRBJ1-1; D uncertain. V was shortened by 3 bases and J by 8 bases, with 16 bases between the two germline ends. The CDR3 runs to 14 residues. From germline, CDR1 is MDHEN and CDR2 SYDVKM. CDR3 residues: CASSLSGGELEAFF. In DNA, the CDR3 is TGTGCCAGCAGTTTGTCCGGAGGTGAGCTCGAAGCTTTCTTT.

V is TRBV19 and J is TRBJ2-5; no reliable D call. The CDR3 sequence is 12 residues long. The V gene lost 5 bases and the J gene lost 4 bases, with 8 bases spanning the gap. Germline V gives CDR1 LNHDA, CDR2 SQIVND (reference sequence). CDR3 nucleotide sequence: TGTGCCAGTAGTCTCCTAGGAGAGACCCAGTACTTC. Residues: CASSLLGETQYF.

This chain connects TRBV12-3 or TRBV12-4 to TRBJ1-1; TRBD1 agrees at 8 bases. Trimming at V came to 6 bases and at J to 8 bases, leaving 2 bases not matched to a gene. This CDR3 is built from 11 residues. The CDR3 sequence is CASRRTGEAFF. CDR3 nucleotides: TGTGCCAGCAGACGGACAGGGGAAGCTTTCTTT.

The CDR3 DNA is TGTGCCAGCAGGTTGACAGGGCCTAGCTCCTACAATGAGCAGTTCTTC. Translating it yields CASRLTGPSSYNEQFF. The chain has TRBV7-2 and TRBJ2-1, with 7 bases that match TRBD1. Germline V gene data show CDR1 as SGHTA and CDR2 as FQGNSA. Trimming removed 6 bases from V and 0 bases from J; junction bases left unmatched: 8. The CDR3 has 16 residues.